The 21 T cell receptor beta chains listed next were all sequenced from one sample in a study of T cells after yellow fever vaccination. One entry per CDR3 protein results from TCRdb running MiXCR on the 5' RACE reads. The table lists a few hundred thousand distinct CDR3 sequences, less than 9% of them singletons. Sequences were derived from CD4+ T cells sorted from PBMCs, sampled 15 days after the yellow fever booster vaccination. These TCRs come from a man aged 25-40 years who received the YFV17D yellow fever vaccine.

This clonotype was recorded at least ten times. The chain has TRBV29-1 and TRBJ2-2, with D possibly being TRBD2 (5 bases). Germline lookup yields CDR1 SQVTM and CDR2 ANQGSEA. Trimming left V 4 bases short and J 5 bases short, with 14 bases between. The CDR3 is made up of 14 amino acids. Written as DNA, the CDR3 is TGCAGCGTTGGTGCGGGCAGACTTACCGGGGAGCTGTTTTTT. Its protein product is CSVGAGRLTGELFF.

A few counts support this clonotype. The chain couples TRBV12-3 or TRBV12-4 to TRBJ2-1; 10 bases fit TRBD2. This CDR3 is 14 amino acids long. Trimming took 5 bases from V and 9 from J; bases not matched to a gene: 7. CDR3 in amino acids: CASSLGLAISEQFF. CDR3 coding DNA: TGTGCCAGCAGTCTGGGACTAGCGATTTCTGAGCAGTTCTTC.

Concerning this clonotype itself: One end of the junction is discordant with germline, which a read error may explain. CDR3 sequence reads: CCARDLAAGTIKNIQYF. The CDR3 region has the DNA TGCTGTGCTAGAGATCTTGCAGCGGGAACAATCAAAAACATTCAGTACTTC. The rearrangement links TRBV20-1 to TRBJ2-4, with 7 bases identical to TRBD2. Germline V lookup: CDR1 DFQATT, CDR2 SNEGSKA (reference sequence). The length of the CDR3 is 17 residues.

There are many counts of this clonotype. The J gene is TRBJ2-1, the V gene TRBV6-2 or TRBV6-3, with 9 bases that match TRBD2. The J segment lost 7 bases and the V segment lost 6 bases, leaving 13 bases of the junction unmatched. Germline CDR1 MNHEY, CDR2 SVGEGT. This CDR3 is built from 16 residues. CDR3 in amino acids: CASRVIAGELGNEQFF. The CDR3 nucleotides are TGTGCCAGCAGGGTAATAGCGGGAGAATTGGGAAATGAGCAGTTCTTC.

This clonotype was observed at least ten times. V gene TRBV20-1 combines with J gene TRBJ2-5; either TRBD1 or TRBD2 may fit D (6 bases each). V lost 3 bases, J lost 1 base, and 15 bases lay in between. Germline assignment: CDR1 DFQATT and CDR2 SNEGSKA (reference sequence). The CDR3 has 15 amino acids. The CDR3 nucleotides are TGCAGTGCTAGGGGGGGCGGCCCCTCCCAAGAGACCCAGTACTTC. Protein product: CSARGGGPSQETQYF.

This clonotype was found a few times. The chain joins TRBV5-4 to TRBJ2-3; 10 positions agree with TRBD2. With 2 bases clipped from V and 7 bases from J, the junction kept 7 bases outside the gene matches. Germline-derived CDR1 and CDR2 are SGHNT and YYREEE (reference sequence). The CDR3 extends over 15 amino acids. CDR3 amino acids: CASSFISGRTNTQYF. CDR3 nucleotides: TGTGCCAGCAGCTTCATTAGCGGGAGGACGAATACGCAGTATTTT.

V is TRBV28 and J is TRBJ1-2; the D gene is possibly TRBD1 (5 bases). Deletions cut 5 bases from V and 5 bases from J, with 9 bases between. CDR3 length equals 12 residues. Looked up from germline, CDR1 is MDHEN and CDR2 is SYDVKM. CDR3: CASSQDRYGYTF. In DNA, the CDR3 is TGTGCCAGCAGTCAAGACAGATATGGCTACACCTTC.

The rearrangement links TRBV19 to TRBJ1-6; D is unresolved. CDR1 is LNHDA, CDR2 SQIVND, per germline (reference sequence). The CDR3 is made up of 13 amino acids. Deletions cut 4 bases from V and 8 bases from J, with 9 bases between. DNA for the CDR3: TGTGCCAGTAGTACCCGACCGGATTCACCCCTCCACTTT. Translating gives CASSTRPDSPLHF.

This clonotype was seen at least ten times. The chain employs TRBV7-8 and TRBJ2-2; TRBD2 is a possible D gene (5 bases). V was clipped by 1 base and J by 4 bases, with 10 bases between them. There are 15 residues in the CDR3. Looked up from germline, CDR1 is SGHVS and CDR2 is FQNEAQ. CDR3 in amino acids: CASSLVGAFTGELFF. The CDR3 DNA is TGTGCCAGCAGCTTAGTGGGAGCCTTCACCGGGGAGCTGTTTTTT.

V is TRBV7-9 and J is TRBJ2-3; D remains ambiguous. Looked up from germline, CDR1 is SEHNR and CDR2 is FQNEAQ (reference sequence). Trimming removed 5 bases at V and 5 bases at J, with 11 bases between. The CDR3 totals 13 residues. The CDR3 loop reads CASSPSAVDTQYF. Written as DNA, the CDR3 is TGTGCCAGCAGCCCCTCGGCCGTAGATACGCAGTATTTT.

This chain uses TRBV7-2 with TRBJ2-7; D may be TRBD1 or TRBD2 (5 bases each). CDR3 length: 15 amino acids. CDR1 and CDR2 (germline): SGHTA, FQGNSA. Between the trimmed V and J ends, which lost 2 bases and 0 bases, there was a span of 11 bases. DNA of the CDR3: TGTGCCAGCAGCTTAAGGTTGGGGGTCTCCTACGAGCAGTACTTC. Translating it yields CASSLRLGVSYEQYF.

There are many counts of this clonotype. The V gene is TRBV6-1, the J gene TRBJ1-2; D gene ambiguous. Germline-derived CDR1 and CDR2 are MNHNS and SASEGT. V was trimmed by 4 bases and J by 0 bases, leaving 9 bases between them. The CDR3 runs 14 residues. CDR3 DNA: TGTGCCAGCAGTGTGGATTTAGCTAACTATGGCTACACCTTC. This gives the protein CASSVDLANYGYTF.

This clonotype was recorded many times. This chain uses TRBV2 with TRBJ2-2, with D possibly matching TRBD1 (5 bases). The V end was cut by 7 bases, the J end by 8 bases, with 14 bases between. The CDR3 length is 13 residues. Germline V gene data show CDR1 as SNHLY and CDR2 as FYNNEI. CDR3: CASTPQGAGELFF. The CDR3 nucleotides are TGTGCCAGCACCCCCCAGGGTGCTGGGGAGCTGTTTTTT.

J is TRBJ2-3 and V is TRBV4-3; 12 nucleotides agree with TRBD2. J was trimmed by 2 bases and V by 1 base; bases with no gene match: 1. This CDR3 region has 16 residues. Germline-derived CDR1 and CDR2 are LGHNA and YSLEER. CDR3 in DNA: TGCGCCAGCAGCCAAGGACTAGCGGGGGCCACAGATACGCAGTATTTT. Protein: CASSQGLAGATDTQYF.

This clonotype was observed a few times. The chain couples TRBV13 to TRBJ1-1; 8 nucleotides line up with TRBD1. Germline-derived CDR1 and CDR2 are PRHDT and FYEKMQ (reference sequence). V dropped 3 bases and J dropped 6; count of bases not matched to a gene: 3. The CDR3 sequence is 13 residues long. CDR3 sequence: CASSLGTGPEAFF. DNA for the CDR3: TGTGCCAGCAGCTTGGGGACAGGTCCTGAAGCTTTCTTT.

This clonotype showed up just a few times. The rearrangement uses TRBV19 and TRBJ2-1; the match to TRBD1 covers 9 bases. Germline CDR1 is LNHDA and CDR2 is SQIVND (reference sequence). The CDR3 consists of 14 residues. The V segment lost 3 bases and the J segment 7 bases; nucleotides outside the gene matches: 4. The CDR3 region has the DNA TGTGCCAGTAGTATTCGACAGGGGGAAAATGAGCAGTTCTTC. Translated: CASSIRQGENEQFF.

This clonotype was seen repeatedly, ten times or more. This chain joins TRBV29-1 and TRBJ2-1; D not resolved. V lost 1 base and J 9 bases, leaving 16 bases between the germline ends. CDR1 and CDR2 (germline): SQVTM, ANQGSEA. The CDR3 runs 14 residues. CDR3 in amino acids: CSVEGAGVESEQFF. As DNA, the CDR3 is TGCAGCGTTGAAGGGGCCGGTGTGGAAAGTGAGCAGTTCTTC.

This clonotype has more than one count but fewer than ten. This chain joins TRBV28 and TRBJ2-3; D ambiguous. V lost 5 bases and J lost 1, with 10 bases in between. Germline V gives CDR1 MDHEN, CDR2 SYDVKM. This CDR3 has 14 amino acids. The CDR3 is CASSPPHRTDTQYF. The CDR3 nucleotides are TGTGCCAGCAGTCCCCCCCATCGCACAGATACGCAGTATTTT.

The chain combines TRBV18 with TRBJ2-7; D may correspond to TRBD1 or TRBD2 (5 bases each). Trimming removed 6 bases from V and 6 bases from J, with 15 bases in between. Germline CDR1 is KGHSH and CDR2 is LQKENI. This CDR3 has 13 amino acids. In DNA form, the CDR3 reads TGTGCCAGCTCCCCAGGGCAGGAGGCCGAGCAGTACTTC. Translation: CASSPGQEAEQYF.

In its sample, this clonotype was seen a few times. This chain uses TRBV6-5 with TRBJ2-1, with TRBD1 matching 11 bases. Losses at the gene ends were 4 bases for V and 10 bases for J; bases not matched to a gene: 9. The length of the CDR3 is 15 residues. The germline V gene has CDR1 MNHEY and CDR2 SVGAGI. As DNA, the CDR3 is TGTGCCAGCAGTTCCCGGGACAGGGGGTTCAGGGAGCAGTTCTTC. Protein sequence: CASSSRDRGFREQFF.

This clonotype occurred a few times. The chain carries TRBV19 and TRBJ1-1; the D is unclear. Trimming removed 0 bases at V and 11 bases at J, with 7 bases between. CDR1 and CDR2 (germline): LNHDA, SQIVND (reference sequence). This CDR3 contains 11 residues. Here the CDR3 DNA reads TGTGCCAGTAGTATAGAAGCTACGGCTTTCTTT. Translation gives CASSIEATAFF.